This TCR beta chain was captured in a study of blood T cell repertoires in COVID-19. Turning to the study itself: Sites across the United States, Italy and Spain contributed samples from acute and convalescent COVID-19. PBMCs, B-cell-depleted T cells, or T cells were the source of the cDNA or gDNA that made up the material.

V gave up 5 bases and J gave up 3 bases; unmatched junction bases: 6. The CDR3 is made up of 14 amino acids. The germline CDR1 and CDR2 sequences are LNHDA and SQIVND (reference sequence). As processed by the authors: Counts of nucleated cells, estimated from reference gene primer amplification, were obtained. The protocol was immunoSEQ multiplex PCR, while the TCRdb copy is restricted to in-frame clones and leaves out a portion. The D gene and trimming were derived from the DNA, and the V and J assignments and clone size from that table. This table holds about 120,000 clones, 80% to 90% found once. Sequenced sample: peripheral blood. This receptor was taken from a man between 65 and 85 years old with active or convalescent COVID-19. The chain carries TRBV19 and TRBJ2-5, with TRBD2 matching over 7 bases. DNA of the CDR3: TGTGCCAGTAGTGGGAGGGCTAGCGAAGAGACCCAGTACTTC. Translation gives CASSGRASEETQYF.